The 22 T cell receptor beta chains reported below all come from one sample, sequenced in a study of cytomegalovirus exposure and HLA in healthy donors. The PCR employed 60 Vbeta primers together with 13 Jbeta primers. TCRdb keeps only in-frame clones here, not all; method: immunoSEQ multiplex PCR. This sample contains about 67,000 clones. The source material was PBMCs. The receptor source for this set is a boy aged 5-17 years in good health and CMV-seronegative.

The J gene is TRBJ1-1, the V gene TRBV7-2; possibly TRBD1 for D (6 bases). Germline assignment: CDR1 SGHTA and CDR2 FQGNSA. V was cut by 5 bases and J by 4 bases, with 17 bases left in between. The CDR3 is made up of 15 amino acids. This CDR3 is CASSVTTGRGTEAFF. The CDR3 DNA follows: TGTGCCAGCAGCGTCACGACAGGTCGTGGCACTGAAGCTTTCTTT.

This chain links TRBV4-2 with TRBJ1-1, with D unclear. Germline assignment: CDR1 LGHNA and CDR2 YNFKEQ. This CDR3 region has 15 residues. V was trimmed by 4 bases and J by 8 bases, leaving 20 bases between them. The CDR3 DNA sequence: TGTGCCAGCAGCCTTAGTGGGGAAGCTTCGGGGGAAGCTTTCTTT. This codes for CASSLSGEASGEAFF.

The rearrangement uses TRBV7-9 and TRBJ2-7, with 7 nucleotides matching TRBD1. Germline CDR1 and CDR2: SEHNR and FQNEAQ (reference sequence). The CDR3 is 15 residues long. Germline trimming cut 2 bases from V and 7 bases from J; bases unmatched to any gene: 11. The CDR3 sequence: CASSLPGQSIGEQYF. In DNA, the CDR3 is TGTGCCAGCAGCTTACCGGGACAGTCGATCGGGGAGCAGTACTTC. The entire variable domain, with the rest obtained from reference TRBV7-9 and TRBJ2-7, is as follows: DTGVSQNPRHKITKRGQNVTFRCDPISEHNRLYWYRQTLGQGPEFLTYFQNEAQLEKSRLLSDRFSAERPKGSFSTLEIQRTEQGDSAMYLCASSLPGQSIGEQYFGPGTRLTVT.

The chain joins TRBV14 to TRBJ1-2, with D unclear. V lost 3 bases to trimming and J lost 4 bases, with 9 bases between them. The CDR3 consists of 13 residues. Per germline, CDR1 SGHDN and CDR2 FVKESK. The CDR3 nucleotides read TGTGCCAGCAGCCAGTCAGTGCTCTATGGCTACACCTTC. This sequence encodes CASSQSVLYGYTF.

This chain uses TRBV29-1 with TRBJ1-1; TRBD1 aligns across 8 bases. CDR1 is SQVTM and CDR2 is ANQGSEA in the germline V gene. The length of the CDR3 is 12 residues. J lost 5 bases, V lost 7 bases, and 6 bases had no gene match. The chain's CDR3 is CSALRGPTEAFF. CDR3 DNA: TGCAGCGCTCTCAGGGGGCCGACTGAAGCTTTCTTT. The variable domain in full, completed from reference TRBV29-1 and TRBJ1-1, reads SAVISQKPSRDICQRGTSLTIQCQVDSQVTMMFWYRQQPGQSLTLIATANQGSEATYESGFVIDKFPISRPNLTFSTLTVSNMSPEDSSIYLCSALRGPTEAFFGQGTRLTVV.

This rearrangement joins TRBV13 to TRBJ1-1; TRBD1 matches at 7 bases. After removal of 5 bases from V and 0 bases from J, the junction contained 12 bases not matched to a gene. CDR1 PRHDT and CDR2 FYEKMQ come from the germline V gene (reference sequence). The CDR3 sequence is 17 residues long. The DNA of the CDR3 is TGTGCCAGCAGCACCTCCCGACAGGGCGCAATGAACACTGAAGCTTTCTTT. This gives the protein CASSTSRQGAMNTEAFF.

The CDR3 is CASRPLGAGSSGNTIYF. The CDR3 region has the DNA TGTGCCAGTAGACCCTTAGGCGCAGGCTCCTCTGGAAACACCATATATTTT. This chain connects TRBV19 to TRBJ1-3; D unresolved. V gave up 6 bases and J gave up 0 bases, with 18 bases separating them. CDR3 length equals 17 residues. Germline V CDR1 and CDR2: LNHDA, SQIVND (reference sequence).

This chain connects TRBV29-1 to TRBJ1-1; 8 nucleotides align to TRBD1. CDR1 is SQVTM and CDR2 is ANQGSEA in the germline V gene. The CDR3 length is 11 residues. The junction had 2 bases not matched to a gene; V was cut back by 7 bases and J by 4 bases. The CDR3 bases are TGCAGCGCTACAGGGGGCACTGAAGCTTTCTTT. Translation: CSATGGTEAFF.

The chain joins TRBV6-1 to TRBJ2-3; a possible D gene is TRBD1 (5 bases). The CDR3 contains 12 residues. V was trimmed by 4 bases and J by 3 bases, leaving 5 bases between them. Germline CDR1 and CDR2: MNHNS and SASEGT. The DNA of the CDR3 is TGTGCCAGCAGTGGACAGACAGATACGCAGTATTTT. Its protein is CASSGQTDTQYF.

This chain connects TRBV30 to TRBJ2-3, with TRBD1 identical over 8 bases. This CDR3 spans 14 amino acids. Germline lookup yields CDR1 GTSNPN and CDR2 SVGIG (reference sequence). With 2 bases clipped from V and 3 bases from J, the junction kept 4 bases outside the gene matches. The CDR3 reads CAWSRTGRTDTQYF. The CDR3 nucleotides are TGTGCCTGGAGTAGGACAGGGCGGACAGATACGCAGTATTTT.

The chain recombines TRBV14 with TRBJ1-2, with TRBD1 identical over 7 bases. Germline CDR1 SGHDN, CDR2 FVKESK. Losses at the gene ends were 3 bases for V and 4 bases for J; bases not matched to a gene: 2. The CDR3 loop spans 13 amino acids. The CDR3 here is CASSHDRVYGYTF. CDR3 DNA: TGTGCCAGCAGCCACGACAGGGTCTATGGCTACACCTTC.

This chain links TRBV19 with TRBJ1-1; TRBD1 aligns across 7 bases. The V gene end was trimmed by 7 bases and the J gene end by 1 base; junction bases not matched to a gene: 9. CDR3 length: 15 amino acids. Germline V gene lookup returns CDR1 LNHDA and CDR2 SQIVND (reference sequence). The CDR3 DNA reads as TGTGCCAGTATCATCGGGGCAGGGGGGAACACTGAAGCTTTCTTT. Protein sequence: CASIIGAGGNTEAFF.

The chain links TRBV6-1 to TRBJ1-1; 9 bases match TRBD1. The CDR3 consists of 14 residues. V dropped 7 bases and J dropped 1; count of bases not matched to a gene: 4. The germline V gene has CDR1 MNHNS and CDR2 SASEGT. CDR3 loop: CASKPTGGNTEAFF. The CDR3 region has the DNA TGTGCCAGCAAACCGACAGGGGGGAACACTGAAGCTTTCTTT.

The chain recombines TRBV5-1 with TRBJ2-7; D is perhaps TRBD1 (5 bases). CDR3 length equals 15 residues. Germline V lookup: CDR1 SGHRS, CDR2 YFSETQ. Trimming took 0 bases from V and 2 from J, leaving 12 bases between them. CDR3 in amino acids: CASSLEGEGAYEQYF. The CDR3, as DNA: TGCGCCAGCAGCTTGGAAGGGGAAGGGGCCTACGAGCAGTACTTC.

The genes are TRBV2 and TRBJ2-2, with 9 bases matching TRBD1. Per germline, CDR1 SNHLY and CDR2 FYNNEI. The CDR3 consists of 15 residues. V lost 7 bases to trimming and J lost 4 bases; unmatched junction nucleotides: 7. In DNA, the CDR3 is TGTGCCAGCAAGACCGGGACAGGGCGCACCGGGGAGCTGTTTTTT. This translates into CASKTGTGRTGELFF.

This rearrangement joins TRBV27 to TRBJ1-5, with 7 bases fitting TRBD1. Per germline, CDR1 MNHEY and CDR2 SMNVEV (reference sequence). The CDR3 totals 18 residues. The ends lost 5 bases at V and 3 bases at J; junction bases unmatched: 16. DNA for the CDR3: TGTGCCAGCAGTCCTGGACAGGTCACAACCTTTAACAATCAGCCCCAGCATTTT. It specifies CASSPGQVTTFNNQPQHF.

The chain has TRBV9 and TRBJ2-3; the match to TRBD2 covers 13 bases. CDR3 size: 17 residues. The trim removed 0 bases at V and 9 bases at J, leaving 10 bases unmatched. Germline V gene data show CDR1 as SGDLS and CDR2 as YYNGEE. In nucleotides, the CDR3 is TGTGCCAGCAGCGTAGGACTAGCGGGAGGACCCTTGGGGACGCAGTATTTT. Translating gives CASSVGLAGGPLGTQYF.

This chain links TRBV5-1 with TRBJ2-5; 8 bases agree with TRBD2. Losses at the gene ends were 4 bases for V and 1 base for J; bases not matched to a gene: 9. CDR1 and CDR2 from the germline V gene are SGHRS and YFSETQ. The CDR3 loop spans 16 amino acids. The CDR3 nucleotides read TGCGCCAGCAGCCCGGGGGGGTTCAAGGCCCAAGAGACCCAGTACTTC. It translates to CASSPGGFKAQETQYF.

The chain has TRBV5-4 and TRBJ1-1, with TRBD1 matching over 7 bases. CDR3 length: 14 amino acids. After removal of 0 bases from V and 4 bases from J, the junction contained 3 bases not matched to a gene. CDR1 and CDR2 from the germline V gene are SGHNT and YYREEE (reference sequence). CDR3 coding DNA: TGTGCCAGCAGCTTGGAGGGGGCACGCACTGAAGCTTTCTTT. Its protein product is CASSLEGARTEAFF. Full variable domain (missing parts from reference TRBV5-4 and TRBJ1-1): ETGVTQSPTHLIKTRGQQVTLRCSSQSGHNTVSWYQQALGQGPQFIFQYYREEENGRGNFPPRFSGLQFPNYSSELNVNALELDDSALYLCASSLEGARTEAFFGQGTRLTVV.

V usage is TRBV19 and J usage is TRBJ2-1; weak D call: TRBD1 (5 bases). Germline V gene sequence: CDR1 LNHDA, CDR2 SQIVND (reference sequence). V dropped 4 bases and J dropped 7 bases, with 17 bases sitting between them. The CDR3 length is 15 residues. The DNA of the CDR3 is TGTGCCAGTAGTAAACCGATCGACAGTAGGAATGAGCAGTTCTTC. Its protein is CASSKPIDSRNEQFF. Using reference TRBV19 and TRBJ2-1 for the parts outside the CDR3, the full variable domain is DGGITQSPKYLFRKEGQNVTLSCEQNLNHDAMYWYRQDPGQGLRLIYYSQIVNDFQKGDIAEGYSVSREKKESFPLTVTSAQKNPTAFYLCASSKPIDSRNEQFFGPGTRLTVL.

This chain joins TRBV7-6 and TRBJ1-2; D ambiguous. The ends were cut back, 0 bases at V and 0 bases at J, with 5 bases in the middle. The V gene's germline CDR1 is SGHVS and CDR2 FNYEAQ. The CDR3 is 14 residues long. The CDR3 nucleotides are TGTGCCAGCAGCTTAGCGCAGGCTAACTATGGCTACACCTTC. This codes for CASSLAQANYGYTF.

This chain uses TRBV19 with TRBJ1-1, with 7 positions matching TRBD1. Germline V CDR1 and CDR2: LNHDA, SQIVND (reference sequence). This CDR3 region has 16 residues. J lost 1 base, V lost 7 bases, and 12 bases had no gene match. The CDR3 reads CASTATHRGGNTEAFF. Here the CDR3 DNA reads TGTGCCAGTACCGCGACACACAGGGGAGGGAACACTGAAGCTTTCTTT.